Presented here are 5 T cell receptor beta chains from one specimen sequenced in a study of T cell responses to AZD1222 COVID-19 vaccine (dated by TCRdb to 2020 to 2022). The sample's time point, from its label and the paper: baseline before first vaccination. The library relied on the immunoSEQ multiplex PCR assay. The immuneACCESS repertoire file appears here via TCRdb, limited to in-frame rearrangements. These files lack a portion of the clones; in checked studies, under half of the deficit traces to unresolved V genes, and the cause of the others is not known. The sample table contains approximately 150,000 clones; only one count was recorded for approximately 90% of them. The ten biggest clones cover less than 3% of the sample. This specimen was peripheral blood, taken on day 0 of AZD1222 vaccination. Receptors originate from an adult in good health.

The chain joins TRBV5-5 to TRBJ2-3, with TRBD2 identical over 7 bases. After removal of 4 bases from V and 4 bases from J, the junction contained 9 bases not matched to a gene. Germline CDR1 reads SGHKS; CDR2 reads YYEKEE (reference sequence). CDR3 size: 15 residues. In DNA form, the CDR3 reads TGTGCCAGCAGCCCGACTAGCTTGTCTCCAGATACGCAGTATTTT. Amino acids: CASSPTSLSPDTQYF.

The rearrangement uses TRBV29-1 and TRBJ2-5, with 8 bases fitting TRBD1. Germline CDR1 SQVTM, CDR2 ANQGSEA. The CDR3 runs 11 residues. The CDR3: CTGQGRETQYF. The CDR3 nucleotides are TGCACAGGACAGGGAAGAGAGACCCAGTACTTC.

J is TRBJ2-7 and V is TRBV5-1; D is unclear. Trimming pared 0 bases from V and 3 bases from J, leaving 7 bases between. This CDR3 region has 13 residues. CDR1 is SGHRS and CDR2 is YFSETQ in the germline V gene. In DNA form, the CDR3 reads TGCGCCAGCAGCTTGGCAGTTTTCTACGAGCAGTACTTC. This sequence encodes CASSLAVFYEQYF.

CDR3 region: CASSLDLGRINTEAFF. CDR3 nucleotides: TGTGCCAGCAGCTTAGACTTGGGCAGAATAAACACTGAAGCTTTCTTT. V gene TRBV7-2 combines with J gene TRBJ1-1; D is unresolved. V was pared by 1 base and J by 2 bases, with 14 bases between. Germline-derived CDR1 and CDR2 are SGHTA and FQGNSA. The CDR3 has 16 residues.

V gene TRBV6-1 combines with J gene TRBJ1-5; D gene uncertain. There are 15 residues in the CDR3. Trimming took off 3 bases at V and 2 bases at J, with 11 bases between the two ends. Germline lookup yields CDR1 MNHNS and CDR2 SASEGT. For the CDR3, the DNA is TGTGCCAGCAGTGAGGACTTCGGGGGCAATCAGCCCCAGCATTTT. As protein: CASSEDFGGNQPQHF.